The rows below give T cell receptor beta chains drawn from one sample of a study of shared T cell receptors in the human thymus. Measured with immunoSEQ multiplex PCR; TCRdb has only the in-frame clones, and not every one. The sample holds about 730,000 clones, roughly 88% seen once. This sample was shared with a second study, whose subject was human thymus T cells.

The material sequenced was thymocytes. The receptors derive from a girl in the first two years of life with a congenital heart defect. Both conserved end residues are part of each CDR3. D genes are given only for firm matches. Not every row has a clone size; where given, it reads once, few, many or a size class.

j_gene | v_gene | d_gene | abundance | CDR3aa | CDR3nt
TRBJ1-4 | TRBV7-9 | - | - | CASSSIKGRGEKLFF | TGTGCCAGCAGCTCCATAAAAGGACGGGGTGAAAAACTGTTTTTT
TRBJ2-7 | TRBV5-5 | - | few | CASSPQGVNYEQYF | TGTGCCAGCAGCCCCCAAGGAGTCAACTACGAGCAGTACTTC
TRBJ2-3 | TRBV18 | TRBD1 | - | CASSLIRDSYTDTQYF | TGTGCCAGCTCACTTATCCGGGACAGCTACACAGATACGCAGTATTTT
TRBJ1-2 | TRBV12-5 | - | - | CASGLVQRDSGGYTF | TGTGCTAGTGGTTTGGTACAACGGGATTCGGGAGGCTACACCTTC
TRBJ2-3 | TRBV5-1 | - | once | CASSLEGGPKVDTQYF | TGCGCCAGCAGCTTGGAGGGGGGGCCCAAGGTAGATACGCAGTATTTT
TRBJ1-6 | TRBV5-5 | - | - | CASSPTGSYSPLHF | TGTGCCAGCAGCCCTACCGGGTCCTATTCACCCCTCCACTTT
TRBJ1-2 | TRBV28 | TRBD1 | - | CASRTYRGGFLYGYTF | TGTGCCAGCCGCACTTACAGGGGCGGTTTCCTTTATGGCTACACCTTC
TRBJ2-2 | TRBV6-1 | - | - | CASTLLGELFF | TGTGCCAGCACCCTACTAGGGGAGCTGTTTTTT
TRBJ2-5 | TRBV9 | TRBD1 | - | CASSVDPRTGTLTQYF | TGTGCCAGCAGCGTAGATCCCCGGACAGGGACTTTGACCCAGTACTTC
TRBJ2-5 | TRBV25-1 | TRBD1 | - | CASSSLTGGKTQYF | TGTGCCAGCAGCTCCCTGACAGGGGGGAAGACCCAGTACTTC
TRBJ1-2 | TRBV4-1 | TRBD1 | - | CASSQGSLPGTGNYGYTF | TGCGCCAGCAGCCAGGGCTCACTTCCTGGGACAGGGAACTATGGCTACACCTTC
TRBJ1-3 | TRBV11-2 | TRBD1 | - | CASSGPGTGAGGNTIYF | TGTGCCAGCAGCGGTCCCGGGACAGGGGCCGGTGGAAACACCATATATTTT
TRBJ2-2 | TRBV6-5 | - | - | CASSYSGREDTGELFF | TGTGCCAGCAGTTACTCGGGCAGGGAGGACACCGGGGAGCTGTTTTTT
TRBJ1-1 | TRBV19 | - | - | CASSIEAGFHTEAFF | TGTGCCAGTAGTATAGAAGCCGGGTTCCACACTGAAGCTTTCTTT
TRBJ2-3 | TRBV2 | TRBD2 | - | CASSEPPLAGGSDTQYF | TGTGCCAGCAGTGAGCCCCCACTAGCGGGCGGGTCAGATACGCAGTATTTT
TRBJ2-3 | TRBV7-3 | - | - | CASSYTWEGTDTQYF | TGTGCCAGCAGCTATACATGGGAGGGCACAGATACGCAGTATTTT
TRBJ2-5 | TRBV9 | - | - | CASSVAEVPETQYF | TGTGCCAGCAGCGTAGCTGAGGTGCCAGAGACCCAGTACTTC
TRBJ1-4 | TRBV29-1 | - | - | CSVRAAGNEKLFF | TGCAGCGTTCGGGCGGCAGGGAATGAAAAACTGTTTTTT
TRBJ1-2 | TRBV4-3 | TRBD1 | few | CASSQDGGTGRSYTF | TGCGCCAGCAGCCAAGATGGGGGGACAGGGAGGTCCTACACCTTC
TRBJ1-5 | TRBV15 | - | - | CATSRVRVSNQPQHF | TGTGCCACCAGCAGAGTGAGGGTTAGCAATCAGCCCCAGCATTTT
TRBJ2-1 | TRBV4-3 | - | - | CASSQDARQPRVNEQFF | TGCGCCAGCAGCCAAGATGCCCGTCAACCGAGGGTCAATGAGCAGTTCTTC
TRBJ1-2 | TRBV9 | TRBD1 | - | CASSARTGYGYGYTF | TGTGCCAGCAGCGCTCGGACAGGGTATGGCTATGGCTACACCTTC
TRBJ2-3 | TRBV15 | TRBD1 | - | CATSRDLGQKVDTQYF | TGTGCCACCAGCAGAGATTTGGGACAGAAGGTCGATACGCAGTATTTT
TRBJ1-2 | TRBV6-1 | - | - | CASSEGFGTLRAYGYTF | TGTGCCAGCAGTGAAGGGTTCGGGACTCTGAGAGCCTATGGCTACACCTTC
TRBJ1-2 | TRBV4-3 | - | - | CASSQDRQSYGYTF | TGCGCCAGCAGCCAAGACCGACAGTCCTATGGCTACACCTTC
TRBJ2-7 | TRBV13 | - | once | CASSLQQDPFEQYF | TGTGCCAGCAGCTTACAACAGGACCCCTTCGAGCAGTACTTC
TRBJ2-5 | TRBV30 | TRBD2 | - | CAWTRGFRLADQETQYF | TGTGCCTGGACGAGGGGGTTCCGACTAGCGGACCAAGAGACCCAGTACTTC
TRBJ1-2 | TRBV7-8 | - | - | CASSLRRRTQPADYGYTF | TGTGCCAGCAGCTTACGTAGACGGACCCAACCAGCGGACTATGGCTACACCTTC
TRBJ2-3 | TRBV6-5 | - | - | CASSNADEVTDTQYF | TGTGCCAGCAGTAACGCAGACGAGGTGACAGATACGCAGTATTTT
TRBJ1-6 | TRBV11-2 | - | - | CASSFRGNSPLHF | TGTGCCAGCAGCTTCAGGGGTAATTCACCCCTCCACTTT
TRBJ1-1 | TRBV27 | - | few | CASSLMRDTEAFF | TGTGCCAGCAGTTTAATGCGGGACACTGAAGCTTTCTTT
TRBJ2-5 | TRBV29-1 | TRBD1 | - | CSVEGQHQETQYF | TGCAGCGTTGAGGGACAGCATCAAGAGACCCAGTACTTC
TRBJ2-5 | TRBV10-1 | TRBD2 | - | CARELAGGPETQYF | TGCGCCAGGGAACTAGCGGGGGGGCCGGAGACCCAGTACTTC
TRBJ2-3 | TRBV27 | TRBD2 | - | CATGKRGGTADTQYF | TGTGCCACCGGAAAGCGCGGGGGTACCGCGGATACGCAGTATTTT
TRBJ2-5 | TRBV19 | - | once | CASSINRDIQETQYF | TGTGCCAGTAGTATTAACAGGGATATCCAAGAGACCCAGTACTTC
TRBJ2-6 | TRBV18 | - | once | CASSHQRRARYSGANVLTF | TGTGCCAGCTCACACCAACGCAGGGCACGCTACTCTGGGGCCAACGTCCTGACTTTC
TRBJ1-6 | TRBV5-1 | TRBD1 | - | CASTQGDSPLHF | TGCGCCAGCACCCAGGGGGATTCACCCCTCCACTTT
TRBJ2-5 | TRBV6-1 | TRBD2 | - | CASSVGAGGQETQYF | TGTGCCAGCAGTGTAGGAGCGGGGGGACAAGAGACCCAGTACTTC
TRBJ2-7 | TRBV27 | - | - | CASMSRNSYEQYF | TGCGCCAGCATGAGCAGGAACTCCTACGAGCAGTACTTC
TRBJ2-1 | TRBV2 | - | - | CASTPVRGAQMNEQFF | TGTGCCAGCACCCCTGTCCGGGGGGCCCAAATGAATGAGCAGTTCTTC
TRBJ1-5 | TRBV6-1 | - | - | CASSLTALPHQPQHF | TGTGCCAGCAGCCTGACAGCACTTCCGCATCAGCCCCAGCATTTT
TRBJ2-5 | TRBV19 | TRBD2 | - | CASNQGGETQYF | TGTGCCAGTAACCAGGGAGGGGAGACCCAGTACTTC
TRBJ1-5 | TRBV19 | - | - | CASRGGDAVRDQPQHF | TGTGCCAGTAGAGGGGGGGACGCCGTGAGGGATCAGCCCCAGCATTTT
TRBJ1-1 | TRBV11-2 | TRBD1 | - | CASSLSGTANTEAFF | TGTGCCAGCAGCTTATCCGGGACAGCGAACACTGAAGCTTTCTTT
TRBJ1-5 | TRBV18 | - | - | CASSPSEIDTDPGGQPQHF | TGTGCCAGCTCACCGTCCGAGATCGACACGGACCCGGGGGGTCAGCCCCAGCATTTT
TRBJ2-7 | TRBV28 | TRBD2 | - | CASSTIGLALSYEQYF | TGTGCCAGCAGTACCATCGGACTAGCGCTCTCCTACGAGCAGTACTTC
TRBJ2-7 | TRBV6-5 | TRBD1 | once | CASSRGRTHEQYF | TGTGCCAGCAGTAGGGGGCGCACCCACGAGCAGTACTTC